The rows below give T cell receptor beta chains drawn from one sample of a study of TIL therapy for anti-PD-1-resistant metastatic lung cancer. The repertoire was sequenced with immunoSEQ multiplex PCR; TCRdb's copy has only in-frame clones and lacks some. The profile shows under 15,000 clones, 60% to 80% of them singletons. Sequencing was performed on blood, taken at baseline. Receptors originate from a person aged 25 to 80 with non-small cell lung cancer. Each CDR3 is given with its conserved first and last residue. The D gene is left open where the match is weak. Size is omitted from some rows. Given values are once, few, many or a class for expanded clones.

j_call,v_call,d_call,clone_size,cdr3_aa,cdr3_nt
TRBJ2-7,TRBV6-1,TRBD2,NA,CASSELGLADDYEQYF,TGTGCCAGCAGTGAGCTCGGACTAGCGGACGATTACGAGCAGTACTTC
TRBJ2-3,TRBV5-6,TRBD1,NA,CASSVPGQGRTDTQYF,TGTGCCAGCAGCGTGCCGGGACAGGGGCGGACAGATACGCAGTATTTT
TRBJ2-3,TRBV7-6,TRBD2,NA,CASSSLGTSGRLLTDTQYF,TGTGCCAGCAGCTCACTTGGGACTAGCGGGAGGTTGTTGACAGATACGCAGTATTTT
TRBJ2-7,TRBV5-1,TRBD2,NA,CASTLDGTRGGGEQYF,TGCGCCAGCACCCTTGATGGGACTCGCGGGGGTGGCGAGCAGTACTTC
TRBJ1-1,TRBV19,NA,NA,CASAFPPSEAFF,TGTGCCAGTGCATTCCCCCCCTCTGAAGCTTTCTTT
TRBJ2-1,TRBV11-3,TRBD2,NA,CASSLDGRLASGIYNEQFF,TGTGCCAGCAGCTTAGATGGCAGACTCGCTAGCGGGATCTACAATGAGCAGTTCTTC
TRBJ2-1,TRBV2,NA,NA,CASSAGTPLYNEQFF,TGTGCCAGCAGCGCCGGGACGCCCTTATACAATGAGCAGTTCTTC
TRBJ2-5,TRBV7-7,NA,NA,CASSLRRSETQYF,TGTGCCAGCAGCCTGCGACGATCCGAGACCCAGTACTTC
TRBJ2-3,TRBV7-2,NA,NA,CASSLPGGADTQYF,TGTGCCAGCAGCTTGCCGGGTGGCGCAGATACGCAGTATTTT
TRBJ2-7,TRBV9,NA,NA,CASSVGVGVPPEQYF,TGTGCCAGCAGCGTAGGGGTGGGAGTGCCCCCCGAGCAGTACTTC
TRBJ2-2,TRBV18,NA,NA,CASSGQKNTGELFF,TGTGCCAGCTCAGGTCAGAAGAACACCGGGGAGCTGTTTTTT
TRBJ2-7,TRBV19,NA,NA,CASSTGAVNEQYF,TGTGCCAGTAGTACGGGGGCTGTGAACGAGCAGTACTTC
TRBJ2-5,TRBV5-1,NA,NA,CASSLAQGEKTQYF,TGCGCCAGCAGCTTGGCACAGGGTGAAAAGACCCAGTACTTC
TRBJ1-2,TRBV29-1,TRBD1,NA,CSVVGDRVDGYTF,TGCAGCGTTGTAGGGGACAGGGTCGATGGCTACACCTTC
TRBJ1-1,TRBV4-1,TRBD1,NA,CASSQDTGARNTEAFF,TGCGCCAGCAGCCAAGATACAGGGGCAAGGAACACTGAAGCTTTCTTT
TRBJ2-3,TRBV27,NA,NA,CASRRLEDGTDTQYF,TGTGCCAGCAGGAGACTAGAGGATGGCACAGATACGCAGTATTTT
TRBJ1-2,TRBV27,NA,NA,CASRPGGANYGYTF,TGTGCCAGCAGGCCTGGTGGGGCTAACTATGGCTACACCTTC
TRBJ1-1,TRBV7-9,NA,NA,CASSFGPNTEAFF,TGTGCCAGCAGCTTCGGACCGAACACTGAAGCTTTCTTT
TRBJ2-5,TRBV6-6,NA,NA,CASMRGQETQYF,TGTGCCAGCATGAGGGGCCAAGAGACCCAGTACTTC
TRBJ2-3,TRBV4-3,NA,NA,CASSQDGLNTDTQYF,TGCGCCAGCAGCCAAGATGGTCTAAACACAGATACGCAGTATTTT
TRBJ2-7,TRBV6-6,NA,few,CASSHFFRLAYEQYF,TGTGCCAGCAGTCACTTTTTTAGACTAGCCTACGAGCAGTACTTC
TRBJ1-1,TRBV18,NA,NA,CASSPGPGVNTEAFF,TGTGCCAGCTCACCAGGGCCGGGAGTGAACACTGAAGCTTTCTTT
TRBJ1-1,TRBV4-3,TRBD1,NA,CASSQDTRATGDTEAFF,TGCGCCAGCAGCCAAGATACAAGGGCGACAGGGGACACTGAAGCTTTCTTT
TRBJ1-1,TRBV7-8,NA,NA,CASSLVDHLNTEAFF,TGTGCCAGCAGCTTAGTCGACCATTTGAACACTGAAGCTTTCTTT
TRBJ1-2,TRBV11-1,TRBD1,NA,CASGRGYGYTF,TGTGCCAGCGGCAGGGGGTATGGCTACACCTTC
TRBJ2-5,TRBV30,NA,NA,CAWSMSSGKTQYF,TGTGCCTGGAGTATGAGCTCTGGCAAGACCCAGTACTTC
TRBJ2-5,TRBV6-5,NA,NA,CASSFTAVGTQYF,TGTGCCAGCAGTTTTACAGCAGTCGGGACCCAGTACTTC